The 14 T cell receptor beta chains below come from one sample, sequenced in a study of blood T cell repertoires in COVID-19. Profiled with immunoSEQ multiplex PCR; TCRdb holds only in-frame clones, not every one. The sample has around 250,000 clones; 70% to 90% are singletons. The material sequenced was PBMCs or T cells enriched from blood (not recorded which). These receptors were obtained from a woman in her fifties or sixties who had recovered from COVID-19.

The chain recombines TRBV15 with TRBJ1-1; the D gene is possibly TRBD1 (5 bases). This CDR3 is 15 amino acids long. Germline V CDR1 and CDR2: LNHNV, YYDKDF (reference sequence). V was clipped by 0 bases and J by 1 base, with 9 bases between them. The CDR3 loop is CATSRDRGGNTEAFF. The CDR3 nucleotides are TGTGCCACCAGCAGAGATAGGGGAGGGAACACTGAAGCTTTCTTT. Full variable domain (rest looked up from reference TRBV15 and TRBJ1-1): DAMVIQNPRYQVTQFGKPVTLSCSQTLNHNVMYWYQQKSSQAPKLLFHYYDKDFNNEADTPDNFQSRRPNTSFCFLDIRSPGLGDTAMYLCATSRDRGGNTEAFFGQGTRLTVV.

The rearrangement uses TRBV14 and TRBJ1-1; no reliable D call. This CDR3 is 13 amino acids long. Germline V lookup: CDR1 SGHDN, CDR2 FVKESK. The V end was cut by 0 bases, the J end by 4 bases, with 6 bases between. The CDR3 protein is CASSQDLFTEAFF. As DNA, the CDR3 is TGTGCCAGCAGCCAAGATTTATTCACTGAAGCTTTCTTT.

The V call is TRBV5-1, the J call TRBJ2-7; 8 bases line up with TRBD2. Germline CDR1 and CDR2: SGHRS and YFSETQ. Germline trimming cut 0 bases from V and 6 bases from J; bases unmatched to any gene: 2. The CDR3 totals 13 residues. CDR3 DNA: TGCGCCAGCAGCTTGGCAGGGACTAGCGAGCAGTACTTC. Amino acids: CASSLAGTSEQYF.

The V gene is TRBV2, the J gene TRBJ2-7; a possible D gene is TRBD1 (6 bases). The V end lost 3 bases, the J end lost 0 bases, and 15 bases lay between the germline ends. The CDR3 has 16 residues. Germline-derived CDR1 and CDR2 are SNHLY and FYNNEI. The DNA of the CDR3 is TGTGCCAGCAGTGAGGCTCCGGGGACAAGCTCCTACGAGCAGTACTTC. The encoded protein is CASSEAPGTSSYEQYF. Supplemented by reference TRBV2 and TRBJ2-7, the full variable domain reads EPEVTQTPSHQVTQMGQEVILRCVPISNHLYFYWYRQILGQKVEFLVSFYNNEISEKSEIFDDQFSVERPDGSNFTLKIRSTKLEDSAMYFCASSEAPGTSSYEQYFGPGTRLTVT.

The V and J genes are TRBV28 and TRBJ1-1, with D uncertain. V lost 6 bases and J lost 1, with 12 bases in between. The CDR3 length is 14 residues. Looked up from germline, CDR1 is MDHEN and CDR2 is SYDVKM. The CDR3 protein is CASRRPGENTEAFF. CDR3 bases: TGTGCCAGCAGGAGGCCTGGAGAGAACACTGAAGCTTTCTTT. Variable domain in full (rest from reference TRBV28 and TRBJ1-1): DVKVTQSSRYLVKRTGEKVFLECVQDMDHENMFWYRQDPGLGLRLIYFSYDVKMKEKGDIPEGYSVSREKKERFSLILESASTNQTSMYLCASRRPGENTEAFFGQGTRLTVV.

With regard to this clone: A read error may produce the germline difference seen at one junction end. The genes are TRBV12-3 or TRBV12-4 and TRBJ2-3; weak D call: TRBD2 (5 bases). The CDR3 contains 12 residues. The CDR3 DNA follows: TGTGCCAGCAGTTTGGGATTTCGGGGTGTACATTTT. Encoded protein: CASSLGFRGVHF.

V usage is TRBV21-1 and J usage is TRBJ2-1; the table's D call, TRBD2, was not checked against the DNA. TRBV21-1 is a documented pseudogene. CDR3 length: 18 residues. DNA of the CDR3: TGTGCCAGCAGCAATTATAATAGAGGGCGGGGCTCCTACAATGAGCAGTTCTTC. Translated: CASSNYNRGRGSYNEQFF.

The CDR3 nucleotides are TGTGCCAGCAGTGAAAAATTCAGGGGCCACACCGGGGAGCTGTTTTTT. Residues: CASSEKFRGHTGELFF. This sequence joins TRBV2 and TRBJ2-2; a weak D match, TRBD1 (6 bases). There are 16 residues in the CDR3. Germline CDR1 and CDR2: SNHLY and FYNNEI. V gave up 2 bases and J gave up 3 bases, with 13 bases separating them. Full variable domain (missing parts from reference TRBV2 and TRBJ2-2): EPEVTQTPSHQVTQMGQEVILRCVPISNHLYFYWYRQILGQKVEFLVSFYNNEISEKSEIFDDQFSVERPDGSNFTLKIRSTKLEDSAMYFCASSEKFRGHTGELFFGEGSRLTVL.

This clone was seen only a few times. The chain has TRBV27 and TRBJ2-7; 8 bases are a match to TRBD1. Germline CDR1 MNHEY, CDR2 SMNVEV (reference sequence). After removal of 6 bases from V and 7 bases from J, the junction contained 8 bases not matched to a gene. The CDR3 runs to 13 residues. The CDR3: CASRDTGGGEQYF. CDR3 bases: TGTGCCAGCAGGGACACAGGGGGTGGAGAGCAGTACTTC.

This sequence joins TRBV5-1 and TRBJ2-5; the D gene is possibly TRBD1 (5 bases). CDR1 and CDR2 from the germline V gene are SGHRS and YFSETQ. Trimming left V 4 bases short and J 1 base short, with 11 bases between. The CDR3 contains 14 residues. This CDR3 is CASSPGQGQETQYF. The CDR3 DNA reads as TGCGCCAGCAGCCCTGGGCAGGGCCAAGAGACCCAGTACTTC.

This chain joins TRBV5-4 and TRBJ1-2, with D unresolved. The CDR3 contains 15 residues. Germline CDR1 is SGHNT and CDR2 is YYREEE (reference sequence). Trimming removed 0 bases from V and 5 bases from J, with 14 bases in between. The CDR3 sequence: CASSLGRSQRYGYTF. The DNA for the CDR3 is TGTGCCAGCAGCTTGGGTCGATCCCAACGGTATGGCTACACCTTC. Looking up the rest from reference TRBV5-4 and TRBJ1-2 gives the full variable domain: ETGVTQSPTHLIKTRGQQVTLRCSSQSGHNTVSWYQQALGQGPQFIFQYYREEENGRGNFPPRFSGLQFPNYSSELNVNALELDDSALYLCASSLGRSQRYGYTFGSGTRLTVV.

The J gene is TRBJ2-7, the V gene TRBV7-8; 8 positions match TRBD2. This CDR3 spans 14 amino acids. The germline V gene encodes CDR1 SGHVS and CDR2 FQNEAQ. V lost 5 bases and J lost 6; bases outside the gene matches: 9. CDR3 residues: CASSPPGLEGEQYF. CDR3 nucleotides: TGTGCCAGCAGCCCCCCGGGACTAGAGGGCGAGCAGTACTTC.

The V gene is TRBV5-4, the J gene TRBJ2-3; D may be TRBD2 (6 bases). CDR1 SGHNT and CDR2 YYREEE come from the germline V gene (reference sequence). CDR3 length: 16 residues. Trimming shortened V by 4 bases and J by 6 bases, and 21 bases separated the two germline ends. The CDR3 bases are TGTGCCAGCAGCCCAACACTTGGACTATCGGGGGATACGCAGTATTTT. It is translated as CASSPTLGLSGDTQYF.

The V and J genes are TRBV5-6 and TRBJ1-2; D remains unclear. V was cut by 1 base and J by 4 bases, with 11 bases left in between. The CDR3 is made up of 14 amino acids. CDR1 and CDR2 from the germline V gene are SGHDT and YYEEEE. The CDR3 nucleotides read TGTGCCAGCAGCTTGTCAGAGGCCCTCTATGGCTACACCTTC. Translation: CASSLSEALYGYTF.